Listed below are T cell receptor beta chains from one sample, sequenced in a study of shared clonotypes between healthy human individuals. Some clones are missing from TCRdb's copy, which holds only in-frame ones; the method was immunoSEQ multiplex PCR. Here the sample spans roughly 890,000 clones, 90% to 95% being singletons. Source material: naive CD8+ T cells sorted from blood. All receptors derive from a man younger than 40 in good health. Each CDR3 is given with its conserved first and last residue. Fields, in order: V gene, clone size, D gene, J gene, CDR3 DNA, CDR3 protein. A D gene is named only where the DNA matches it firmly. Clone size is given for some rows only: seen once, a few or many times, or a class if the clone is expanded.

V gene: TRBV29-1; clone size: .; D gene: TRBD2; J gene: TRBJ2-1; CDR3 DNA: TGCAGCGTATGGCTAGCGGGAGTCAATGAGCAGTTCTTC; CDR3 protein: CSVWLAGVNEQFF
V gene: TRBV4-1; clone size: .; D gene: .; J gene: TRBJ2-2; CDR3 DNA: TGCGCCAGCGAAGAGACCAACACCGGGGAGCTGTTTTTT; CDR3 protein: CASEETNTGELFF
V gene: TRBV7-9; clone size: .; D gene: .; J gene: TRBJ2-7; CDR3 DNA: TGTGCCAGCGTCCCCGGGGCAACGGGGTCGAATGCCTACGAGCAGTACTTC; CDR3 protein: CASVPGATGSNAYEQYF
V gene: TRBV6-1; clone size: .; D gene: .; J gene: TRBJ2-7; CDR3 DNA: TGTGCCAGTGGACCTTTTGCGAACTACGAGCAGTACTTC; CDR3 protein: CASGPFANYEQYF
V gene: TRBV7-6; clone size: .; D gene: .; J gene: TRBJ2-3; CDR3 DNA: TGTGCCAGCAGCTTAGAGAGCGGCACAGATACGCAGTATTTT; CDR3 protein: CASSLESGTDTQYF
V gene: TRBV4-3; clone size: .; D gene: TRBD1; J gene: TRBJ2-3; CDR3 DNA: TGCGCCAGCAGCCAAGACCCGGGACAGAGAAGCACAGATACGCAGTATTTT; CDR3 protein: CASSQDPGQRSTDTQYF
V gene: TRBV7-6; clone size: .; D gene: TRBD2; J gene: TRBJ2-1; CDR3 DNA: TGTGCCAGCAGCGCCTACACCTTCACTAGCGGGAGTGGCGATGAGCAGTTCTTC; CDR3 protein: CASSAYTFTSGSGDEQFF
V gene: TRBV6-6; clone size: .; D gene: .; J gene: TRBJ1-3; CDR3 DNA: TGTGCCAGCCAAACTCTCTCTGGAAACACCATATATTTT; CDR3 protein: CASQTLSGNTIYF
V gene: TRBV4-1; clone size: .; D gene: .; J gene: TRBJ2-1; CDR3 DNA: TGCGCCAGCAGCCAAACCCTCAATAGGAGAGGGCCCGATGAGCAGTTCTTC; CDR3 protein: CASSQTLNRRGPDEQFF
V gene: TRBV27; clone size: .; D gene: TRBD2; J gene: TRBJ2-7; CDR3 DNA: TGTGCCAGCAGTTTCCTTACTAGCGGTGGGGCCTACGAGCAGTACTTC; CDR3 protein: CASSFLTSGGAYEQYF
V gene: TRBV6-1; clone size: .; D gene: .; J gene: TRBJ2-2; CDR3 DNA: TGTGCCAGCAGTGAAGCGGGCGTTCCCGGGGAGCTGTTTTTT; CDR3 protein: CASSEAGVPGELFF
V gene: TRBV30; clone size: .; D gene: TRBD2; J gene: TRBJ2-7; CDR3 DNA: TGTGCCTGGAGCGATGGACTAGCGGGTCTCTACGAGCAGTACTTC; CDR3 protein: CAWSDGLAGLYEQYF
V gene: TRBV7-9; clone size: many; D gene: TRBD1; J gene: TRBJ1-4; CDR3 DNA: TGTGCCAGCAGCGCGGGACAGGGTGGTGAAAAACTGTTTTTT; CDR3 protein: CASSAGQGGEKLFF
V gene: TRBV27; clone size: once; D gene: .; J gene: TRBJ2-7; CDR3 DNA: TGTGCCAGCAGTTTATCGGTTAGCTCCTACGAGCAGTACTTC; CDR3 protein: CASSLSVSSYEQYF
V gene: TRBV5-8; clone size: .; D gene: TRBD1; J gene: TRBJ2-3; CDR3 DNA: TGTGCCAGCAGCTTTGGTGTCAGGGGGCAAGATACGCAGTATTTT; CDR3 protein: CASSFGVRGQDTQYF
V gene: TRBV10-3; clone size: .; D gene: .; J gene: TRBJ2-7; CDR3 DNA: TGTGCCATCAGTGCTAGCGCCAGCTCCTACGAGCAGTACTTC; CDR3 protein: CAISASASSYEQYF
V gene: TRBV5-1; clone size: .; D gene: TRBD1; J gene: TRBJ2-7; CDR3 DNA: TGCGCCAGCAGCTTAAGACAGGGGGCCTACGAGCAGTACTTC; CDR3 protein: CASSLRQGAYEQYF
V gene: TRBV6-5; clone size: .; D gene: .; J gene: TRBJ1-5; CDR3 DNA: TGTGCCAGCAGTCGTTATAGCAATCAGCCCCAGCATTTT; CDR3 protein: CASSRYSNQPQHF
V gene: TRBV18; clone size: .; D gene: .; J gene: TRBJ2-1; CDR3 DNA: TGTGCCAGCTCACCCTATAGTACGACGGGAGTCCCTTACAATGAGCAGTTCTTC; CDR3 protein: CASSPYSTTGVPYNEQFF
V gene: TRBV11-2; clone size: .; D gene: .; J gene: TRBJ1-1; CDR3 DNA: TGTGCCAGCAGCTTAGTGAGGTTGGAGACTGAAGCTTTCTTT; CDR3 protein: CASSLVRLETEAFF
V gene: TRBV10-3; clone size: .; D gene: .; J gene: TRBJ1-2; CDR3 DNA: TGTGCCATCAGTGAGTCGGGCCCACTCCCTTCTGGCTACACCTTC; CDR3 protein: CAISESGPLPSGYTF
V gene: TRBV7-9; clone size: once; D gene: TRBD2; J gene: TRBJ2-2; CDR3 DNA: TGTGCCAGCAGCAATCCAGAGGTGCGGGAGAGTTTCACCGGGGAGCTGTTTTTT; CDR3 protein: CASSNPEVRESFTGELFF
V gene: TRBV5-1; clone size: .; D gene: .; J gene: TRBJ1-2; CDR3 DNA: TGCGCCAGCAGCCCAAATCCTCGGGTAGACTATGGCTACACCTTC; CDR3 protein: CASSPNPRVDYGYTF
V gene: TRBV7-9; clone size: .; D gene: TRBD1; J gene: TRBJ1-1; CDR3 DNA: TGTGCCAGCAGCCCCGCGACAGGGATGGAAGCTTTCTTT; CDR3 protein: CASSPATGMEAFF
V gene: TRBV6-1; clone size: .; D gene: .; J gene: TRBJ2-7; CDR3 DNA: TGTGCCAGCAGTGAAGGGGGCCACGAGCAGTACTTC; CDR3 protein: CASSEGGHEQYF
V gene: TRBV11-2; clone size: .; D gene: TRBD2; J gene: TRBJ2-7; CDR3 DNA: TGTGCCAGCAGCCAAGGGACTAGCGGGCCCTCCTACGAGCAGTACTTC; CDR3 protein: CASSQGTSGPSYEQYF
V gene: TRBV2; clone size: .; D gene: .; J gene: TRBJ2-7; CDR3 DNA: TGTGCCAGCAGTGATCTAGTCCGTCCCTACGAGCAGTACTTC; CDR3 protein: CASSDLVRPYEQYF
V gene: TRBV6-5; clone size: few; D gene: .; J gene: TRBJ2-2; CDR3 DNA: TGTGCCAGCAGTTGGGGCGGGGAGCTGTTTTTT; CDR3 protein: CASSWGGELFF
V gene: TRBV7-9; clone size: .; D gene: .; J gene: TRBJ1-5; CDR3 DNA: TGTGCCAGCAGCTTAGGAGGAGGGCAGCCCCAGCATTTT; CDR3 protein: CASSLGGGQPQHF
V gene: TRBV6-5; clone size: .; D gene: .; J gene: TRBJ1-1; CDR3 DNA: TGTGCCAGCAGTTACTCGAGTGGCCCTGAAGCTTTCTTT; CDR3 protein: CASSYSSGPEAFF
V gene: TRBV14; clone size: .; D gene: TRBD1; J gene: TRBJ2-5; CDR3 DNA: TGTGCCAGCAGCCAAGACCTCAGGGGGCGCAGAGAGACCCAGTACTTC; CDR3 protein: CASSQDLRGRRETQYF
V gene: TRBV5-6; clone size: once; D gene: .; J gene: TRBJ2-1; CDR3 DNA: TGTGCCAGCAGCTTGGGGAGGAGCTCCTACAATGAGCAGTTCTTC; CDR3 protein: CASSLGRSSYNEQFF
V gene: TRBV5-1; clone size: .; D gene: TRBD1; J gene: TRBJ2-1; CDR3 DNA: TGCGCCAGCAGGCCACCGGGACAGGGTAGGCACAATGAGCAGTTCTTC; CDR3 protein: CASRPPGQGRHNEQFF
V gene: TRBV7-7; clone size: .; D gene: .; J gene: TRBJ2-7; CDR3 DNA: TGTGCTAGCAGCTCTACAAGCGGGGAGCAGTACTTC; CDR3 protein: CASSSTSGEQYF
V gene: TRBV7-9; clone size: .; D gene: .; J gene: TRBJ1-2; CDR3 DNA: TGTGCCAGCAGCTTATTTTCATTGGGTGGCTACACCTTC; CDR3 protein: CASSLFSLGGYTF
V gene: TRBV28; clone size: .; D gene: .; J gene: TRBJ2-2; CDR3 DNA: TGTGCCAGCAGTTTAATAGGGGTCAACACCGGGGAGCTGTTTTTT; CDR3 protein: CASSLIGVNTGELFF
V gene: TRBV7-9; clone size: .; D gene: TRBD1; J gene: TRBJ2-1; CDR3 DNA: TGTGCCAGCAGCTTAAGCCGGGACAGTGACAATGAGCAGTTCTTC; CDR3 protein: CASSLSRDSDNEQFF
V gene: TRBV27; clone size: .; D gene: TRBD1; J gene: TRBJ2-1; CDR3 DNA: TGTGCCAGCAGTTTAAGACCAGGGGGTGAGCAGTTCTTC; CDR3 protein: CASSLRPGGEQFF
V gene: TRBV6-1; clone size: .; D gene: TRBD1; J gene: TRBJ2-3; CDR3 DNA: TGTGCCAGCAGTGAACAAGGACAGGGGGAAATACCAGATACGCAGTATTTT; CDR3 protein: CASSEQGQGEIPDTQYF
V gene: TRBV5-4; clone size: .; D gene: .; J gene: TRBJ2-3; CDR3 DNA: TGTGCCAGCAGCACCAGAGCCCTTAGCACAGATACGCAGTATTTT; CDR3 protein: CASSTRALSTDTQYF
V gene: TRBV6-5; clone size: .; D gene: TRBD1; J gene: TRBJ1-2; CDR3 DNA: TGTGCCAGCAGTTACCCGGGGACAGATGGCTACACCTTC; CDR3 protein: CASSYPGTDGYTF
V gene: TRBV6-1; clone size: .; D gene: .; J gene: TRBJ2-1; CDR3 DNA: TGTGCCAGCAGCCCACGGGCCATTCTGTACAATGAGCAGTTCTTC; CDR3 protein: CASSPRAILYNEQFF
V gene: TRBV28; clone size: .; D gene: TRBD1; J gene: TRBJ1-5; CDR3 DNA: TGTGCCAGCAGTGTAACCGGGACAGGGGTTAGAAATCAGCCCCAGCATTTT; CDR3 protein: CASSVTGTGVRNQPQHF
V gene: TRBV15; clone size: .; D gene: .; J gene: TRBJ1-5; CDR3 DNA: TGTGCCACCAGCAGCTCAGAGGGGCAGCCCCAGCATTTT; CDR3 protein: CATSSSEGQPQHF
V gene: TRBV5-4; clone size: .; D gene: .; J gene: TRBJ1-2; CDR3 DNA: TGTGCCAGCAGCCCCGATCTTTTTGGATCTAACTATGGCTACACCTTC; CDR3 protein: CASSPDLFGSNYGYTF
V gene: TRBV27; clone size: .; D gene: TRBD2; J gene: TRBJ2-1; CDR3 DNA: TGTGCCAGCAGTCTGGGACTAGCGGGAGTAAATGAGCAGTTCTTC; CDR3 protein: CASSLGLAGVNEQFF
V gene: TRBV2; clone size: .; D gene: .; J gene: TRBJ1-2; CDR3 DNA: TGTGCCAGCAGTGATTCAGGCTATGGCTACACCTTC; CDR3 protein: CASSDSGYGYTF